The 22 T cell receptor beta chains below all came from one sample that was sequenced in a study of blood T cells in healthy people across ages. A second PCR of roughly 7 to 11 cycles used a sample-barcoded 5' primer and a J-beta primer mix. TCRdb re-called the 5' RACE reads with MiXCR, one entry per CDR3 protein. The sample contains fewer than 950,000 distinct CDR3 sequences, 35% to 40% of which appear only once. Sequenced sample: blood. The source of these receptors is a man aged 18 to 29 in good health.

This clonotype turned up a few times. The J gene is TRBJ2-1, the V gene TRBV9; 9 bases align to TRBD1. Germline CDR1 is SGDLS and CDR2 is YYNGEE. This CDR3 contains 15 residues. With V trimmed by 3 bases and J by 9 bases, 10 bases remained unmatched. The CDR3 reads CASSAEGDRAAEQFF. The CDR3 nucleotides are TGTGCCAGCAGCGCCGAGGGGGACAGGGCCGCTGAGCAGTTCTTC.

This clonotype appeared many times. This chain uses TRBV12-3 or TRBV12-4 with TRBJ1-1; D gene ambiguous. This CDR3 comprises 12 residues. Trimming took 2 bases from V and 0 from J, leaving 1 base between them. This chain's CDR3 is CASSLMNTEAFF. Written as DNA, the CDR3 is TGTGCCAGCAGTTTAATGAACACTGAAGCTTTCTTT.

On this clonotype itself: This may be a read error: a much more frequent sequence differs by one nucleotide. The J gene is TRBJ2-3, the V gene TRBV7-2, with 8 bases identical to TRBD2. The CDR3 has 14 residues. V shed 5 bases, J shed 9 bases, and the junction held 10 bases outside the gene matches. Germline V gene lookup returns CDR1 SGHTA and CDR2 FQGNSA. This CDR3 is CASSVGSGSQTQYF. In nucleotides, the CDR3 is TGTGCCAGCAGCGTAGGCAGCGGGAGTCAGACGCAGTATTTT.

This clonotype was seen more than once but under ten times. The V gene is TRBV24-1, the J gene TRBJ2-7, with D tentatively TRBD1 (6 bases). The germline gives CDR1 KGHDR, CDR2 SFDVKD. The CDR3 extends over 13 amino acids. V gave up 4 bases and J gave up 7 bases, with 13 bases separating them. CDR3 coding DNA: TGTGCCACCAGTGACTTGACAGGAAATGAGCAGTACTTC. Protein product: CATSDLTGNEQYF.

The chain recombines TRBV29-1 with TRBJ1-4; a possible D gene is TRBD1 (5 bases). CDR1 and CDR2 from the germline V gene are SQVTM and ANQGSEA. V shed 5 bases and J shed 5 bases, with 9 bases lying between them. The CDR3 extends over 12 amino acids. CDR3 DNA: TGCAGCGTTCAGGAGGGGAATGAAAAACTGTTTTTT. This gives the protein CSVQEGNEKLFF.

This chain joins TRBV4-2 and TRBJ1-1; 7 nucleotides line up with TRBD1. V lost 2 bases to trimming and J lost 6 bases; unmatched junction nucleotides: 9. Germline V gives CDR1 LGHNA, CDR2 YNFKEQ. The CDR3 extends over 15 amino acids. The CDR3 spells CASSQPDRDGPEAFF. The CDR3 DNA is TGTGCCAGCAGCCAACCCGACAGGGATGGCCCTGAAGCTTTCTTT.

The J gene is TRBJ2-5, the V gene TRBV20-1; 7 nucleotides agree with TRBD1. The J call is in doubt because the DNA end fits TRBJ2-1 better. There are 15 residues in the CDR3. Per germline, CDR1 DFQATT and CDR2 SNEGSKA (reference sequence). The CDR3 sequence is CSARVWAGGRETQFF. In DNA, the CDR3 is TGCAGTGCTAGAGTGTGGGCAGGGGGTAGAGAGACCCAGTTCTTC.

This clonotype appeared many times. The rearrangement joins TRBV4-3 to TRBJ2-1; no definite D call. Germline CDR1 reads LGHNA; CDR2 reads YSLEER. The CDR3 extends over 16 amino acids. V was trimmed by 4 bases and J by 2 bases, leaving 15 bases between them. The CDR3, as DNA: TGCGCCAGCAGCCGCATGCAATCCCCGCCCTACAATGAGCAGTTCTTC. Protein: CASSRMQSPPYNEQFF.

V gene TRBV10-3 combines with J gene TRBJ2-1; TRBD2 agrees at 13 bases. Near its end, the DNA agrees better with TRBJ2-7, so the J call may be wrong. CDR1 and CDR2 from the germline V gene are ENHRY and SYGVKD. The length of the CDR3 is 15 residues. CDR3 loop: CAINGTSGAYNEQYF. The CDR3 nucleotides are TGTGCCATCAACGGGACTAGCGGGGCGTACAATGAGCAGTACTTC.

The chain recombines TRBV20-1 with TRBJ1-6; 7 bases match TRBD1. Unmatched junction bases numbered 4, after V lost 1 base and J lost 7 bases. The CDR3 sequence is 14 residues long. In germline, CDR1 is DFQATT, CDR2 SNEGSKA (reference sequence). The CDR3 spells CSARVGQLNSPLHF. In nucleotides, the CDR3 is TGCAGTGCTAGAGTGGGACAGTTAAATTCACCCCTCCACTTT.

This clonotype was seen only a few times. The chain is built from TRBV12-3 or TRBV12-4 and TRBJ2-4; weak D call: TRBD2 (6 bases). Deletions cut 4 bases from V and 9 bases from J, with 19 bases between. CDR3 length: 15 residues. CDR3 loop: CASSWGSSVRSIQYF. CDR3 DNA: TGTGCCAGCAGTTGGGGGTCTAGCGTTCGGAGCATTCAGTACTTC.

In this sample, this clonotype turned up a few times. The genes are TRBV29-1 and TRBJ2-5; 8 bases fit TRBD1. TRBJ2-1 explains the end of the DNA better; the J call may be wrong. This CDR3 has 12 residues. Germline V gene data show CDR1 as SQVTM and CDR2 as ANQGSEA. CDR3: CSTVDRGETQFF. The DNA for the CDR3 is TGCAGCACAGTCGACAGGGGCGAGACCCAGTTCTTC.

This clonotype appeared a single time. The rearrangement uses TRBV11-2 and TRBJ2-7; the D gene is possibly TRBD1 (7 bases). Germline values: CDR1 SGHAT, CDR2 FQNNGV. V shed 4 bases and J shed 1 base, with 14 bases lying between them. The CDR3 extends over 15 amino acids. CDR3 residues: CASSSGDSHSYEQYF. The CDR3 nucleotides read TGTGCCAGCAGCTCGGGGGACAGCCATTCCTACGAGCAGTACTTC.

This sequence joins TRBV27 and TRBJ2-3, with D hard to call. The CDR3 is 14 residues long. The germline V gene encodes CDR1 MNHEY and CDR2 SMNVEV (reference sequence). V was clipped by 8 bases and J by 3 bases, with 15 bases between them. CDR3 loop: CASGRWMLTDTQYF. The CDR3 DNA reads TGTGCCAGCGGACGGTGGATGCTGACAGATACGCAGTATTTT.

This clonotype was detected a few times. The chain has TRBV5-5 and TRBJ2-2, with D perhaps TRBD1 (5 bases). V was cut by 4 bases and J by 5 bases, with 18 bases left in between. The CDR3 sequence is 16 residues long. Germline CDR1 and CDR2: SGHKS and YYEKEE (reference sequence). The CDR3 DNA reads as TGTGCCAGCAGCATTGTCGCAGGGCCCGGGACCGGGGAGCTGTTTTTT. The encoded protein is CASSIVAGPGTGELFF.

This clonotype was picked up a small number of times. The chain couples TRBV27 to TRBJ2-3, with TRBD2 matching over 7 bases. Germline lookup yields CDR1 MNHEY and CDR2 SMNVEV (reference sequence). J lost 4 bases, V lost 5 bases, and 6 bases had no gene match. This CDR3 comprises 14 residues. CDR3 DNA sequence: TGTGCCAGCAGTGCGGGGACTAAGGCAGATACGCAGTATTTT. It translates to CASSAGTKADTQYF.

The chain couples TRBV6-5 to TRBJ2-5; a weak D match, TRBD1 (6 bases). V dropped 7 bases and J dropped 2 bases, with 20 bases sitting between them. Germline lookup yields CDR1 MNHEY and CDR2 SVGAGI. The CDR3 has 16 residues. CDR3: CASTKTHRTEQETQYF. The CDR3 DNA follows: TGTGCCAGCACCAAGACCCACCGGACAGAACAAGAGACCCAGTACTTC.

The V and J genes are TRBV7-2 and TRBJ2-1; D might be TRBD1 (6 bases). Between the trimmed V and J ends, which lost 2 bases and 8 bases, there was a span of 16 bases. The CDR3 extends over 15 amino acids. CDR1 is SGHTA, CDR2 FQGNSA, per germline. In DNA form, the CDR3 reads TGTGCCAGCAGCTTAATCCCACAGGGTCCCGATGAGCAGTTCTTC. Translating gives CASSLIPQGPDEQFF.

The V gene is TRBV20-1, the J gene TRBJ1-4, with no clear D. The V gene's germline CDR1 is DFQATT and CDR2 SNEGSKA (reference sequence). The CDR3 is 13 amino acids. V lost 3 bases to trimming and J lost 2 bases, with 7 bases between them. CDR3: CSASPGTNEKLFF. The CDR3, as DNA: TGCAGTGCTAGTCCCGGGACTAATGAAAAACTGTTTTTT.

This clonotype has only a few counts. The chain carries TRBV11-2 and TRBJ2-1; D possibly corresponds to TRBD1 (5 bases). The last part of the DNA fits TRBJ2-7 better; the J call may be wrong. The V gene's germline CDR1 is SGHAT and CDR2 FQNNGV. The CDR3 runs 16 residues. Written as DNA, the CDR3 is TGTGCCAGCAGCTTGCGCCTCGACAGATCCTACAATGAGCAGTACTTC. It is translated as CASSLRLDRSYNEQYF.

This clonotype came up a few times. The chain employs TRBV20-1 and TRBJ1-5, with a weak D call TRBD1 (5 bases). Germline CDR1 DFQATT, CDR2 SNEGSKA (reference sequence). This CDR3 is 14 amino acids long. The germline V and J ends were trimmed by 4 bases and 4 bases, with 14 bases remaining between them. CDR3 nucleotide sequence: TGCAGTGCTACAGAGATGGGGGAGAATCAGCCCCAGCATTTT. The encoded protein is CSATEMGENQPQHF.

The chain joins TRBV3-1 to TRBJ1-1; maybe TRBD1 (6 bases). CDR1 is LGHDT, CDR2 YNNKEL, per germline (reference sequence). Trimming pared 0 bases from V and 1 base from J, leaving 12 bases between. CDR3 length: 16 residues. In DNA, the CDR3 is TGTGCCAGCAGCCAAGAGGGGTGGACAGAGAACACTGAAGCTTTCTTT. This codes for CASSQEGWTENTEAFF.